The clone carrying this TCR beta chain has a handful of counts. Antigen specificity is unknown. The sample holds other DNA sequences that translate to the same CDR3. Naive CD8 cells comprised CD45RO-negative, CCR7-positively selected cells, excluding terminally differentiated effector memory CD45RA+ cells. This sample is part of a study of shared clonotypes between healthy human individuals. Clones were sequenced by immunoSEQ multiplex PCR, and TCRdb holds only the in-frame ones, with some missing. Seen here are around 2,100,000 clones, about 95% observed once, and the top ten hold 0.9% to 1.5%. The V end was cut by 1 base, the J end by 2 bases, with 6 bases between. The CDR3 spans 13 residues. Germline lookup yields CDR1 SGHVS and CDR2 FNYEAQ. Study observations and caveats: Naive subsets generally exceeded memory subsets in estimated richness. The study sampled only blood, and tissue repertoires likely differ.

The sequenced sample consisted of naive CD8+ T cells sorted from blood. The gene calls are TRBV7-6 and TRBJ2-7; perhaps TRBD1 as D (6 bases). The receptor was isolated from a man aged 18 to 30 in good health. CDR3 coding DNA: TGTGCCAGCAGCTTAGGGACAGCCTACGAGCAGTACTTC. It yields the protein CASSLGTAYEQYF. The whole variable domain, remainder taken from reference TRBV7-6 and TRBJ2-7, is GAGVSQSPRYKVTKRGQDVALRCDPISGHVSLYWYRQALGQGPEFLTYFNYEAQQDKSGLPNDRFSAERPEGSISTLTIQRTEQRDSAMYRCASSLGTAYEQYFGPGTRLTVT.